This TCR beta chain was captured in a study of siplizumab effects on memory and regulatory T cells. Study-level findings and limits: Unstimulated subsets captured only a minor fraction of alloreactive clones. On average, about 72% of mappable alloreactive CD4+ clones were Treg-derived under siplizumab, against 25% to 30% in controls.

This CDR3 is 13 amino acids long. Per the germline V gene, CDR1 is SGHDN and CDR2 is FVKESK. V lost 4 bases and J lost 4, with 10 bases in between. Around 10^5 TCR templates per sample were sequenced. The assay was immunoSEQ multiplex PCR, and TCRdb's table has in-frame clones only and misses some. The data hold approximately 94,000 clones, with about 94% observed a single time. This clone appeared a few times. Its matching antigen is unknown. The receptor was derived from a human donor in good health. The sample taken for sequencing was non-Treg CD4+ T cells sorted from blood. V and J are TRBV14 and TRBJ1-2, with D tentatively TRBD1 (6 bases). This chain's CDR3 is CASSRTEPYGYTF. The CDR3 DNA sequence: TGTGCCAGCAGCCGGACAGAGCCCTATGGCTACACCTTC.